A single sample is the source of the 23 T cell receptor beta chains below, sequenced in a study of shared clonotypes between healthy human individuals (TCRdb year 2020). Library preparation used the immunoSEQ multiplex PCR assay. TCRdb obtained this table from immuneACCESS and retained in-frame rearrangements with V and J assigned. These tables miss some clones; where compared with another copy, unresolved V genes account for less than half of the shortfall, and the remainder is unexplained. This sample has 1.5 million to 1.9 million clones in its table, and 98% of those were observed once. Together, the top ten hold about 0.45% of the sample. The sample consisted of naive CD4+ T cells sorted from blood. This sample's cell subset or site label indicates: CD45RA+ positively selected. Receptors were obtained from a young man in good health.

The chain has TRBV6-6 and TRBJ1-1; D remains unclear. Trimming shortened V by 7 bases and J by 0 bases, and 9 bases separated the two germline ends. The CDR3 length is 13 residues. Germline V CDR1 and CDR2: MNHNY, SVGAGI (reference sequence). The DNA of the CDR3 is TGTGCCAGCACCTCGGGCATGAACACTGAAGCTTTCTTT. The encoded protein is CASTSGMNTEAFF.

The chain has TRBV5-6 and TRBJ1-1; D uncertain. V lost 0 bases and J lost 1, with 10 bases in between. Looked up from germline, CDR1 is SGHDT and CDR2 is YYEEEE. CDR3 length equals 15 residues. This CDR3 reads CASSLEGIKNTEAFF. For the CDR3, the DNA is TGTGCCAGCAGCTTGGAAGGGATTAAGAACACTGAAGCTTTCTTT.

This rearrangement joins TRBV4-2 to TRBJ2-2; D gene unclear. CDR3 length: 15 residues. Germline V lookup: CDR1 LGHNA, CDR2 YNFKEQ. V lost 1 base, J lost 4 bases, and 10 bases lay in between. In DNA, the CDR3 is TGTGCCAGCAGCCAAGTAACGGACCCCACCGGGGAGCTGTTTTTT. Protein sequence: CASSQVTDPTGELFF.

The J gene is TRBJ1-5, the V gene TRBV28; 8 nucleotides match TRBD1. Germline CDR1 is MDHEN and CDR2 is SYDVKM. J lost 4 bases, V lost 5 bases, and 7 bases had no gene match. The CDR3 sequence is 15 residues long. For the CDR3, the DNA is TGTGCCAGCAGTACCCAGGACAGGGCTAATCAGCCCCAGCATTTT. Its translation: CASSTQDRANQPQHF. Variable domain in full (rest from reference TRBV28 and TRBJ1-5): DVKVTQSSRYLVKRTGEKVFLECVQDMDHENMFWYRQDPGLGLRLIYFSYDVKMKEKGDIPEGYSVSREKKERFSLILESASTNQTSMYLCASSTQDRANQPQHFGDGTRLSIL.

Concerning this clone: This CDR3 is also generated by other DNA sequences in the sample. This chain connects TRBV9 to TRBJ2-2, with D uncertain. The CDR3 has 14 residues. In germline, CDR1 is SGDLS, CDR2 YYNGEE. The V end was cut by 0 bases, the J end by 4 bases, with 7 bases between. CDR3 residues: CASSVGSGTGELFF. The CDR3 DNA is TGTGCCAGCAGCGTAGGTTCGGGCACCGGGGAGCTGTTTTTT.

As concerns this clone: Other DNA variants within this sample encode the same CDR3. This chain joins TRBV15 and TRBJ1-4; 8 bases are shared with TRBD1. V lost 3 bases, J lost 0 bases, and 3 bases stayed unmatched. This CDR3 has 16 residues. Germline values: CDR1 LNHNV, CDR2 YYDKDF (reference sequence). CDR3 amino acids: CATSRDRVATNEKLFF. CDR3 nucleotide sequence: TGTGCCACCAGCAGGGACAGGGTTGCAACTAATGAAAAACTGTTTTTT.

The V call is TRBV18, the J call TRBJ2-7, with 8 bases matching TRBD1. The junction had 6 bases not matched to a gene; V was cut back by 3 bases and J by 8 bases. The CDR3 runs to 13 residues. CDR1 and CDR2 from the germline V gene are KGHSH and LQKENI. CDR3 amino acids: CASSPTSGGQQYF. In DNA, the CDR3 is TGTGCCAGCTCACCCACCTCAGGGGGCCAGCAGTACTTC.

The chain uses TRBV9 and TRBJ2-1; TRBD2 agrees at 11 bases. The V and J ends lost 4 bases and 8 bases, in that order; junction bases with no gene match: 8. The CDR3 is 15 amino acids. CDR1 is SGDLS, CDR2 YYNGEE, per germline. CDR3 loop: CASSTTSGSRDEQFF. DNA for the CDR3: TGTGCCAGCAGCACAACTAGCGGGAGTCGGGATGAGCAGTTCTTC.

The chain couples TRBV9 to TRBJ1-4; 8 bases match TRBD1. This CDR3 region has 14 residues. The trim removed 1 base at V and 8 bases at J, leaving 4 bases unmatched. CDR1 is SGDLS, CDR2 YYNGEE, per germline. The CDR3 DNA is TGTGCCAGCAGCGTAACACAGGGGGGCGAAAAACTGTTTTTT. The encoded protein is CASSVTQGGEKLFF.

In the case of this clone: This specimen includes other DNA sequences encoding the same CDR3. The chain uses TRBV7-2 and TRBJ2-2; the D gene could be TRBD1 or TRBD2 (5 bases each). Germline CDR1 SGHTA, CDR2 FQGNSA. The CDR3 runs to 13 residues. V gave up 5 bases and J gave up 5 bases, with 9 bases separating them. The CDR3 nucleotides read TGTGCCAGCAGCCGGGACGGGACCGGGGAGCTGTTTTTT. Translated, it gives CASSRDGTGELFF.

The chain has TRBV28 and TRBJ1-1; D ambiguous. Looked up from germline, CDR1 is MDHEN and CDR2 is SYDVKM. V gave up 3 bases and J gave up 7 bases, with 12 bases separating them. CDR3 length equals 13 residues. This chain's CDR3 is CASSFPLGSEAFF. The CDR3, as DNA: TGTGCCAGCAGTTTTCCGTTAGGCAGTGAAGCTTTCTTT.

In its sample, this clone was seen a few times. Other DNA variants within this sample encode the same CDR3. The rearrangement joins TRBV18 to TRBJ2-7; the match to TRBD2 covers 11 bases. Germline assignment: CDR1 KGHSH and CDR2 LQKENI. The CDR3 totals 15 residues. With V trimmed by 3 bases and J by 0 bases, 1 base remained unmatched. In DNA form, the CDR3 reads TGTGCCAGCTCACCGGGGACTAGCGGCTCCTACGAGCAGTACTTC. It is translated as CASSPGTSGSYEQYF. Looking up the rest from reference TRBV18 and TRBJ2-7 gives the full variable domain: NAGVMQNPRHLVRRRGQEARLRCSPMKGHSHVYWYRQLPEEGLKFMVYLQKENIIDESGMPKERFSAEFPKEGPSILRIQQVVRGDSAAYFCASSPGTSGSYEQYFGPGTRLTVT.

The J gene is TRBJ1-5, the V gene TRBV28, with no clear D. Trimming removed 3 bases from V and 0 bases from J, with 18 bases in between. Germline CDR1 reads MDHEN; CDR2 reads SYDVKM. This CDR3 comprises 18 residues. This CDR3 is CASSFAANSFISNQPQHF. The DNA of the CDR3 is TGTGCCAGCAGTTTTGCAGCAAACTCATTCATTAGCAATCAGCCCCAGCATTTT.

The chain carries TRBV18 and TRBJ2-1; 15 positions agree with TRBD2. The V and J ends lost 1 base and 4 bases, in that order; junction bases with no gene match: 5. The CDR3 sequence is 18 residues long. CDR1 and CDR2 from the germline V gene are KGHSH and LQKENI. The CDR3 DNA reads TGTGCCAGCTCACCACGTCGGACTAGCGGGAGGGCTTACAATGAGCAGTTCTTC. Protein product: CASSPRRTSGRAYNEQFF.

The CDR3 nucleotides are TGTGCCAGCAGTTACGGGCCTGAAGCTTTCTTT. Amino acid sequence: CASSYGPEAFF. The rearrangement joins TRBV6-5 to TRBJ1-1; D is uncertain. The CDR3 length is 11 residues. Germline-derived CDR1 and CDR2 are MNHEY and SVGAGI. V was shortened by 2 bases and J by 6 bases, with 4 bases between the two germline ends.

The chain recombines TRBV7-6 with TRBJ2-3; 7 nucleotides line up with TRBD2. The germline gives CDR1 SGHVS, CDR2 FNYEAQ. With 4 bases clipped from V and 0 bases from J, the junction kept 7 bases outside the gene matches. The CDR3 has 16 residues. CDR3 protein: CASSSQTGGSTDTQYF. CDR3 DNA sequence: TGTGCCAGCAGCTCCCAGACCGGGGGGAGCACAGATACGCAGTATTTT.

This chain connects TRBV15 to TRBJ2-1; no reliable D call. Per the germline V gene, CDR1 is LNHNV and CDR2 is YYDKDF (reference sequence). With 2 bases removed from V and 4 bases from J, the gap between germline ends came to 15 bases. The CDR3 has 16 residues. The CDR3 sequence: CATSRLPQPMYNEQFF. CDR3 DNA: TGTGCCACCAGCAGACTCCCGCAGCCCATGTACAATGAGCAGTTCTTC. Filled out from reference TRBV15 and TRBJ2-1, the complete variable domain reads DAMVIQNPRYQVTQFGKPVTLSCSQTLNHNVMYWYQQKSSQAPKLLFHYYDKDFNNEADTPDNFQSRRPNTSFCFLDIRSPGLGDTAMYLCATSRLPQPMYNEQFFGPGTRLTVL.

The rearrangement uses TRBV2 and TRBJ2-1; D might be TRBD1 or TRBD2, each matching 5 bases. V lost 9 bases to trimming and J lost 7 bases, with 19 bases between them. Germline V lookup: CDR1 SNHLY, CDR2 FYNNEI. The CDR3 consists of 14 residues. CDR3 sequence (DNA): TGTGCCAGTTGGGGCACAGTGGGGAGTAATGAGCAGTTCTTC. Its translation is CASWGTVGSNEQFF.

This rearrangement joins TRBV5-1 to TRBJ2-7; 9 nucleotides match TRBD2. Losses at the gene ends were 4 bases for V and 2 bases for J; bases not matched to a gene: 10. This CDR3 has 16 amino acids. Germline V gives CDR1 SGHRS, CDR2 YFSETQ. Here the CDR3 reads CASSRTSGLAAYEQYF. The CDR3 region has the DNA TGCGCCAGCAGCCGGACCTCGGGACTAGCAGCCTACGAGCAGTACTTC.

This chain links TRBV9 with TRBJ2-1; tentative D call: TRBD2 (6 bases). CDR3 length: 15 residues. V was trimmed by 0 bases and J by 7 bases, leaving 14 bases between them. Per germline, CDR1 SGDLS and CDR2 YYNGEE. As DNA, the CDR3 is TGTGCCAGCAGCGTAGAGGAGGGGTTCTCGAATGAGCAGTTCTTC. It specifies CASSVEEGFSNEQFF.

This chain links TRBV5-5 with TRBJ2-7; D not resolved. Germline loops: CDR1 SGHKS, CDR2 YYEKEE (reference sequence). Trimming took off 0 bases at V and 2 bases at J, with 9 bases between the two ends. The CDR3 covers 14 residues. This CDR3 is CASSLVGVAYEQYF. CDR3 in DNA: TGTGCCAGCAGCTTGGTTGGGGTTGCCTACGAGCAGTACTTC.

This clone showed up just once. The J gene is TRBJ2-1, the V gene TRBV5-1; the D gene is possibly TRBD2 (6 bases). The germline V gene has CDR1 SGHRS and CDR2 YFSETQ. The ends were cut back, 1 base at V and 0 bases at J, with 8 bases in the middle. This CDR3 has 15 amino acids. In DNA form, the CDR3 reads TGCGCCAGCAGCTTGATCGGGAGCTCCTACAATGAGCAGTTCTTC. It translates to CASSLIGSSYNEQFF.

The CDR3, as DNA: TGTGCCAGTACCAAATCTAGAGATTGGGGGATACCTAATGAAAAACTGTTTTTT. Translating gives CASTKSRDWGIPNEKLFF. This chain uses TRBV19 with TRBJ1-4, with D possibly TRBD1 on 5 matching bases. CDR3 length equals 18 residues. CDR1 is LNHDA and CDR2 is SQIVND in the germline V gene (reference sequence). Trimming took off 7 bases at V and 3 bases at J, with 24 bases between the two ends.